The entry below describes one T cell receptor (beta chain). Its specificity is not known. Profiled with immunoSEQ multiplex PCR; TCRdb holds only in-frame clones, not every one. The sample lists approximately 20,000 clones, nearly 70% occurring once. The germline V and J ends were trimmed by 0 bases and 4 bases, with 14 bases remaining between them. The CDR3 contains 15 residues. Germline CDR1 and CDR2: SGDLS and YYNGEE. This sample is part of a study of OX40 agonist ivuxolimab in advanced cancers. Turning to the study itself: Three patients got partial responses; one had hepatocellular carcinoma and two had cutaneous melanoma. The study's findings and limits: At 0.1 to 3.0 mg/kg, CD4+ and CD8+ blood T cells expanded clonally by week 6.

Sequenced material: CD4+ or CD8+ T cells sorted from blood, taken in a trial of the OX40 agonist ivuxolimab. This TCR derives from an adult with an advanced solid tumor such as melanoma, head and neck, liver or kidney cancer. The rearrangement uses TRBV9 and TRBJ2-7; D is unresolved. The CDR3 is CASSVAPNPNYEQYF. DNA of the CDR3: TGTGCCAGCAGCGTAGCCCCGAATCCCAATTACGAGCAGTACTTC.